This entry features one T cell receptor beta chain sequence. Original data processing: Reference gene primer amplification in the assay estimated nucleated cell counts. Only in-frame clones appear in the TCRdb table, and some are missing; sequencing was by immunoSEQ multiplex PCR. D and trimming come from the DNA, and the V and J calls and clone size come from that table. The profile covers 74,000 or so clones, with 75% to 90% appearing a single time and less than 2.5% taken by the ten largest. This record comes from a study of blood T cell repertoires in COVID-19. The CDR3 loop spans 18 amino acids. Germline values: CDR1 LGHNA, CDR2 YSLEER. V was trimmed by 0 bases and J by 0 bases, leaving 12 bases between them.

Sequencing used peripheral blood. The chain is built from TRBV4-3 and TRBJ1-6; no clear D gene. This TCR was sampled from a human donor in a cohort sampled during active COVID-19. The CDR3 region is CASSQDRSTDSYNSPLHF. Written as DNA, the CDR3 is TGCGCCAGCAGCCAAGATCGGTCAACCGACTCCTATAATTCACCCCTCCACTTT.